Following are 21 T cell receptor beta chains from one sample sequenced in a study of graft-versus-host responses after intestinal transplantation. Profiled with immunoSEQ multiplex PCR; TCRdb holds only in-frame clones, not every one. The sample has some 100,000 clones, 85% to 95% seen once. For these receptors, no antigen is known. Sequencing was performed on unstimulated CD8+ T cells sorted from spleen or lymph node cells, taken before transplant. All receptors come from a human donor who was the organ donor for an intestinal transplant.

The chain has TRBV29-1 and TRBJ2-1; 7 bases agree with TRBD1. Germline values: CDR1 SQVTM, CDR2 ANQGSEA. CDR3 length: 16 amino acids. The ends lost 0 bases at V and 2 bases at J; junction bases unmatched: 7. The chain's CDR3 is CSVEDLETGPYNEQFF. CDR3 nucleotide sequence: TGCAGCGTTGAAGATCTGGAGACAGGGCCCTACAATGAGCAGTTCTTC.

This chain connects TRBV5-6 to TRBJ1-1, with D maybe TRBD1 (6 bases). The CDR3 totals 17 residues. Germline CDR1 and CDR2: SGHDT and YYEEEE. The V end was cut by 6 bases, the J end by 1 base, with 22 bases between. The CDR3 sequence: CASISWAGRDKNTEAFF. CDR3 nucleotides: TGTGCCAGCATCTCGTGGGCAGGGAGGGACAAGAACACTGAAGCTTTCTTT.

The chain recombines TRBV7-8 with TRBJ1-1; D unresolved. The CDR3 totals 17 residues. In germline, CDR1 is SGHVS, CDR2 FQNEAQ. V lost 2 bases and J lost 1, with 17 bases in between. The CDR3 sequence: CASSLPAGMEGNTEAFF. The CDR3 DNA follows: TGTGCCAGCAGCTTACCGGCCGGTATGGAGGGGAACACTGAAGCTTTCTTT.

V is TRBV27 and J is TRBJ2-7; TRBD1 might be the D (5 bases). Deletions cut 0 bases from V and 5 bases from J, with 11 bases between. This CDR3 spans 14 amino acids. Germline V gene data show CDR1 as MNHEY and CDR2 as SMNVEV (reference sequence). The CDR3: CASSLSRGVDEQYF. CDR3 bases: TGTGCCAGCAGTTTATCTAGGGGTGTGGACGAGCAGTACTTC.

This chain connects TRBV27 to TRBJ2-7; 8 positions match TRBD2. The ends lost 6 bases at V and 3 bases at J; junction bases unmatched: 16. The germline gives CDR1 MNHEY, CDR2 SMNVEV (reference sequence). The length of the CDR3 is 17 residues. The CDR3: CASSQWGLYTSGYEQYF. CDR3 bases: TGTGCCAGCAGCCAGTGGGGCCTTTATACTAGCGGCTACGAGCAGTACTTC.

The V and J genes are TRBV28 and TRBJ2-1; 8 bases line up with TRBD2. With V trimmed by 3 bases and J by 8 bases, 3 bases remained unmatched. This CDR3 is built from 13 residues. Germline V gene data show CDR1 as MDHEN and CDR2 as SYDVKM. The CDR3 sequence is CASSFSGRDEQFF. CDR3 DNA sequence: TGTGCCAGCAGTTTTTCCGGGAGGGATGAGCAGTTCTTC.

This clone has only one observation. This chain links TRBV28 with TRBJ2-7; D is possibly TRBD2 (5 bases). Germline V gene data show CDR1 as MDHEN and CDR2 as SYDVKM. This CDR3 comprises 12 residues. The ends were cut back, 3 bases at V and 4 bases at J, with 7 bases in the middle. CDR3: CASSFRGYEQYF. The CDR3 nucleotides read TGTGCCAGCAGTTTTCGGGGTTACGAGCAGTACTTC.

J is TRBJ2-7 and V is TRBV7-9; possibly TRBD1 for D (6 bases). The ends were cut back, 5 bases at V and 4 bases at J, with 15 bases in the middle. The CDR3 consists of 14 residues. CDR1 SEHNR and CDR2 FQNEAQ come from the germline V gene (reference sequence). CDR3 region: CASSPPGHSYEQYF. The CDR3 nucleotides are TGTGCCAGCAGCCCTCCGGGACACTCTTACGAGCAGTACTTC.

The V and J genes are TRBV19 and TRBJ2-3; perhaps TRBD2 as D (6 bases). Germline-derived CDR1 and CDR2 are LNHDA and SQIVND (reference sequence). V lost 6 bases to trimming and J lost 0 bases, with 10 bases between them. This CDR3 spans 14 amino acids. The CDR3 nucleotides are TGTGCCAGTAGCCTAGGAGGGAGCACAGATACGCAGTATTTT. Its translation is CASSLGGSTDTQYF.

This clone is a singleton in its sample. The chain couples TRBV7-8 to TRBJ2-1, with TRBD2 matching over 7 bases. Germline CDR1 SGHVS, CDR2 FQNEAQ. This CDR3 contains 15 residues. V was clipped by 10 bases and J by 10 bases; unmatched bases: 19. The CDR3 DNA sequence: TGTGCCATCGACTTAGTAGGGAGGGGACCGAACGAGCAGTTCTTC. Its translation: CAIDLVGRGPNEQFF.

This clone was recorded only once. J is TRBJ1-2 and V is TRBV19; 8 bases match TRBD1. V dropped 4 bases and J dropped 7; count of bases not matched to a gene: 2. CDR3 length: 12 amino acids. From germline, CDR1 is LNHDA and CDR2 SQIVND (reference sequence). The CDR3 here is CASSTGGVGYTF. As DNA, the CDR3 is TGTGCCAGTAGTACAGGGGGCGTTGGCTACACCTTC.

The rearrangement joins TRBV28 to TRBJ2-2; possibly TRBD2 for D (5 bases). Between the trimmed V and J ends, which lost 3 bases and 7 bases, there was a span of 6 bases. The germline CDR1 and CDR2 sequences are MDHEN and SYDVKM. The CDR3 extends over 12 amino acids. CDR3 loop: CASSFGVGELFF. The DNA of the CDR3 is TGTGCCAGCAGTTTCGGGGTCGGGGAGCTGTTTTTT. Together with reference TRBV28 and TRBJ2-2, the CDR3 gives the full variable domain: DVKVTQSSRYLVKRTGEKVFLECVQDMDHENMFWYRQDPGLGLRLIYFSYDVKMKEKGDIPEGYSVSREKKERFSLILESASTNQTSMYLCASSFGVGELFFGEGSRLTVL.

The DNA of the CDR3 is TGTGCCAGCAGCTTCGCGGGTAACAGCATTAATTCACCCCTCCACTTT. Protein product: CASSFAGNSINSPLHF. The chain is built from TRBV7-2 and TRBJ1-6; D is unclear. Germline V gene sequence: CDR1 SGHTA, CDR2 FQGNSA. This CDR3 is 16 amino acids long. V lost 3 bases and J 6 bases, leaving 15 bases between the germline ends.

The chain links TRBV29-1 to TRBJ2-2; D possibly corresponds to TRBD2 (7 bases). The CDR3 has 14 amino acids. Trimming stripped 3 bases from V and 5 bases from J, with 13 bases between. Per germline, CDR1 SQVTM and CDR2 ANQGSEA. DNA of the CDR3: TGCAGCGTTGACTTGGGGAGGGGGACCGGGGAGCTGTTTTTT. Translating it yields CSVDLGRGTGELFF.

This chain joins TRBV12-5 and TRBJ1-6; D is undetermined. Germline loops: CDR1 LGHNT, CDR2 FRNRAP. The CDR3 length is 12 residues. V dropped 4 bases and J dropped 6 bases, with 4 bases sitting between them. CDR3: CASGSTNSPLHF. CDR3 sequence (DNA): TGTGCTAGTGGTTCTACTAATTCACCCCTCCACTTT.

The rearrangement joins TRBV11-2 to TRBJ2-7, with D possibly TRBD2 on 5 matching bases. With 9 bases removed from V and 5 bases from J, the gap between germline ends came to 11 bases. Per germline, CDR1 SGHAT and CDR2 FQNNGV. The CDR3 length is 11 residues. The CDR3 coding sequence is TGTGCCAGTACCGCGGGCAACGAGCAGTACTTC. It is translated as CASTAGNEQYF.

The chain recombines TRBV19 with TRBJ2-1, with TRBD1 matching over 8 bases. Germline loops: CDR1 LNHDA, CDR2 SQIVND (reference sequence). Trimming removed 6 bases from V and 9 bases from J; junction bases left unmatched: 10. The CDR3 totals 14 residues. The CDR3 sequence: CASSWTGKSAEQFF. CDR3 nucleotides: TGTGCCAGTAGCTGGACAGGGAAGTCGGCTGAGCAGTTCTTC.

The chain combines TRBV11-2 with TRBJ1-2; D is ambiguous. From germline, CDR1 is SGHAT and CDR2 FQNNGV. This CDR3 has 13 residues. The V gene lost 1 base and the J gene lost 8 bases, with 11 bases spanning the gap. CDR3 DNA sequence: TGTGCCAGCAGCTTAGTCTCCTGGGAGGGCTACACCTTC. Amino acid sequence: CASSLVSWEGYTF.

V gene TRBV30 combines with J gene TRBJ1-4, with a weak D call TRBD1 (6 bases). The V end was cut by 4 bases, the J end by 8 bases, with 14 bases between. The CDR3 loop spans 13 amino acids. Germline-derived CDR1 and CDR2 are GTSNPN and SVGIG (reference sequence). CDR3 sequence: CAWIAKGGEKLFF. The CDR3 nucleotides are TGTGCCTGGATCGCGAAGGGGGGGGAAAAACTGTTTTTT.

The chain has TRBV13 and TRBJ1-6; D remains ambiguous. This CDR3 is built from 14 residues. The germline gives CDR1 PRHDT, CDR2 FYEKMQ (reference sequence). The V end was cut by 5 bases, the J end by 6 bases, with 11 bases between. CDR3 sequence reads: CASSPQPPNSPLHF. The DNA for the CDR3 is TGTGCCAGCAGCCCACAGCCTCCTAATTCACCCCTCCACTTT.

The count of this clone is one. This sequence joins TRBV28 and TRBJ2-3, with 7 bases matching TRBD2. The CDR3 contains 14 residues. Germline V gives CDR1 MDHEN, CDR2 SYDVKM. V gave up 2 bases and J gave up 2 bases; unmatched junction bases: 1. CDR3 coding DNA: TGTGCCAGCAGTTTAGCGGGAGCCACAGATACGCAGTATTTT. This gives the protein CASSLAGATDTQYF.